The 15 T cell receptor beta chains below come from one sample, sequenced in a study of OX40 agonist ivuxolimab in advanced cancers. Repertoires were generated with immunoSEQ multiplex PCR, while TCRdb's copy carries only in-frame clones and drops some. The sample contains around 75,000 clones, 70% to 90% of which appear only once. The input for sequencing was CD4+ or CD8+ T cells sorted from blood, taken in a trial of the OX40 agonist ivuxolimab. These receptors were taken from an adult with an advanced solid tumor such as melanoma, head and neck, liver or kidney cancer.

V and J are TRBV5-1 and TRBJ2-3; TRBD1 matches 7 bases. Trimming took 5 bases from V and 4 from J; bases not matched to a gene: 7. CDR1 SGHRS and CDR2 YFSETQ come from the germline V gene. This CDR3 comprises 14 residues. The CDR3 spells CASRRGGASDTQYF. The DNA for the CDR3 is TGCGCCAGCAGAAGAGGGGGCGCCTCAGATACGCAGTATTTT.

V is TRBV29-1 and J is TRBJ1-1; D not resolved. Germline values: CDR1 SQVTM, CDR2 ANQGSEA. The CDR3 extends over 11 amino acids. V was cut by 7 bases and J by 6 bases, with 12 bases left in between. The CDR3 DNA is TGCAGCGCCGAAGGGTGGGCTGAAGCTTTCTTT. It specifies CSAEGWAEAFF.

The chain has TRBV11-2 and TRBJ1-5; D perhaps matches TRBD1 (6 bases). The CDR3 is 14 amino acids. Germline V gene lookup returns CDR1 SGHAT and CDR2 FQNNGV. V was trimmed by 2 bases and J by 6 bases, leaving 11 bases between them. The CDR3 reads CASSLQGFGQPQHF. The CDR3 nucleotides are TGTGCCAGCAGCTTACAGGGGTTTGGTCAGCCCCAGCATTTT. Combining the CDR3 with reference TRBV11-2 and TRBJ1-5 gives the whole variable domain EAGVAQSPRYKIIEKRQSVAFWCNPISGHATLYWYQQILGQGPKLLIQFQNNGVVDDSQLPKDRFSAERLKGVDSTLKIQPAKLEDSAVYLCASSLQGFGQPQHFGDGTRLSIL.

This clone was recorded a few times. The rearrangement links TRBV4-1 to TRBJ1-1; D is unresolved. CDR3 length: 14 amino acids. The V end lost 1 base, the J end lost 11 bases, and 17 bases lay between the germline ends. The germline V gene encodes CDR1 MGHRA and CDR2 YSYEKL. CDR3 bases: TGCGCCAGCAGCCAAGGTAGGCCGTTGGTGGGGGCTTTCTTT. It translates to CASSQGRPLVGAFF.

This chain joins TRBV5-1 and TRBJ2-3; 10 nucleotides align to TRBD2. The germline V gene has CDR1 SGHRS and CDR2 YFSETQ. The CDR3 covers 15 residues. V shed 3 bases and J 4 bases; nucleotides not matched to a gene: 5. This CDR3 is CASSSSGRGADTQYF. The CDR3 DNA reads as TGCGCCAGCAGCTCAAGCGGGAGGGGAGCAGATACGCAGTATTTT.

A remark on this clone: One junction end disagrees with the germline gene, perhaps due to a read error. The chain employs TRBV6-5 and TRBJ1-1; D perhaps matches TRBD1 (5 bases). Germline CDR1 is MNHEY and CDR2 is SVGAGI. The CDR3 consists of 11 residues. In nucleotides, the CDR3 is TGTGCCAGCAGTGACAGTTTGGGGATTCAATTT. Its protein product is CASSDSLGIQF.

The chain uses TRBV11-3 and TRBJ2-7; no firm D call. The germline V and J ends were trimmed by 1 base and 4 bases, with 11 bases remaining between them. The CDR3 consists of 14 residues. Germline lookup yields CDR1 SGHNT and CDR2 YENEEA. For the CDR3, the DNA is TGTGCCAGCAGCTTAGCGGCAGCGCGATACGAGCAGTACTTC. It codes for CASSLAAARYEQYF.

V is TRBV7-2 and J is TRBJ2-7; tentative D call: TRBD1 (6 bases). Germline loops: CDR1 SGHTA, CDR2 FQGNSA. The CDR3 totals 16 residues. Trimming shortened V by 0 bases and J by 2 bases, and 14 bases separated the two germline ends. The CDR3 reads CASSLATQGSPYEQYF. Here the CDR3 DNA reads TGTGCCAGCAGCTTAGCGACACAGGGTTCCCCCTACGAGCAGTACTTC.

The gene calls are TRBV15 and TRBJ2-7, with a possible D match to TRBD1 (6 bases). The CDR3 has 16 amino acids. Trimming pared 4 bases from V and 2 bases from J, leaving 18 bases between. CDR1 and CDR2 (germline): LNHNV, YYDKDF (reference sequence). CDR3 sequence (DNA): TGTGCCACCAGCACCAGACAGGACATACCCCCCTACGAGCAGTACTTC. Translating gives CATSTRQDIPPYEQYF.

V and J are TRBV28 and TRBJ1-2, with D uncertain. Germline V gene sequence: CDR1 MDHEN, CDR2 SYDVKM. This CDR3 is built from 15 residues. V lost 5 bases to trimming and J lost 3 bases, with 16 bases between them. The CDR3 coding sequence is TGTGCCAGCAGTCCAATCTCGGGGTTGGACTATGGCTACACCTTC. Translation: CASSPISGLDYGYTF.

In this sample, this clone turned up once. In this CDR3 the conserved last residue, phenylalanine or tryptophan, is missing, so a read error is likely. The limits of the CDR3 on the DNA are not certain, so only TCRdb's listed CDR3 is given. V is TRBV5-1 and J is TRBJ1-4. The CDR3 spans 15 residues, counting both ends. CDR1 and CDR2 from the germline V gene are SGHRS and YFSETQ. CDR3 loop: CASSLTFLGDEKLLL.

This clone was seen a few times. The V call is TRBV11-2, the J call TRBJ1-6; the D gene is possibly TRBD1 (5 bases). V lost 5 bases to trimming and J lost 5 bases, with 10 bases between them. The CDR3 length is 14 residues. Germline values: CDR1 SGHAT, CDR2 FQNNGV. The CDR3 sequence: CASSQVGDNSPLHF. Written as DNA, the CDR3 is TGTGCCAGCAGCCAAGTGGGGGATAATTCACCCCTCCACTTT.

The rearrangement links TRBV6-5 to TRBJ1-5; D call uncertain. Trimming pared 2 bases from V and 5 bases from J, leaving 7 bases between. CDR3 length: 13 amino acids. Germline CDR1 is MNHEY and CDR2 is SVGAGI. The CDR3 spells CASSYADDQPQHF. In DNA form, the CDR3 reads TGTGCCAGCAGTTACGCGGATGATCAGCCCCAGCATTTT.

The chain employs TRBV18 and TRBJ1-1; 10 bases fit TRBD1. V trimming: 2 bases; J trimming: 3 bases; junction bases outside the gene matches: 0. Germline values: CDR1 KGHSH, CDR2 LQKENI. The CDR3 is made up of 14 amino acids. CDR3 nucleotides: TGTGCCAGCTCACCAGGGACAGGGGACACTGAAGCTTTCTTT. This encodes CASSPGTGDTEAFF. The full variable domain, completed using reference TRBV18 and TRBJ1-1, is NAGVMQNPRHLVRRRGQEARLRCSPMKGHSHVYWYRQLPEEGLKFMVYLQKENIIDESGMPKERFSAEFPKEGPSILRIQQVVRGDSAAYFCASSPGTGDTEAFFGQGTRLTVV.

The J gene is TRBJ2-5, the V gene TRBV2, with a weak D call TRBD1 (5 bases). There are 13 residues in the CDR3. V was pared by 7 bases and J by 3 bases, with 12 bases between. CDR1 and CDR2 (germline): SNHLY, FYNNEI. The CDR3 region is CASTLGQEETQYF. The CDR3 region has the DNA TGTGCCAGCACACTGGGGCAGGAAGAGACCCAGTACTTC.